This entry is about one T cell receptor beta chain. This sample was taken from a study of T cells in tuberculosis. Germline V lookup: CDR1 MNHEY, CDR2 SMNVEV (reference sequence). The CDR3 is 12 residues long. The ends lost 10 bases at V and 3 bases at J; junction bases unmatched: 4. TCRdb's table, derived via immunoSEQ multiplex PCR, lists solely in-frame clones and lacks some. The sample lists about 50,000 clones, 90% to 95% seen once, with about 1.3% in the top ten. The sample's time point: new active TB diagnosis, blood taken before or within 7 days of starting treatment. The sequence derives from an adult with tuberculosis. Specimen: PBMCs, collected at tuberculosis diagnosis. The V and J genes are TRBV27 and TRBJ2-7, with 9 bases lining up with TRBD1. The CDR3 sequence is CATGGQGYEQYF. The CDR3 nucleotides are TGTGCCACCGGGGGACAGGGCTACGAGCAGTACTTC.